These T cell receptor beta chains were read from a single sample in a study of OX40 agonist ivuxolimab in advanced cancers. Clones were sequenced by immunoSEQ multiplex PCR, and TCRdb holds only the in-frame ones, with some missing. The table includes 52,000 or so clones, approximately 90% detected once. Sample: CD4+ or CD8+ T cells sorted from blood, taken in a trial of the OX40 agonist ivuxolimab. These receptors were taken from an adult with an advanced solid tumor such as melanoma, head and neck, liver or kidney cancer. CDR3s leave out the opening cysteine and the closing phenylalanine or tryptophan. Size values are once, few and many counts, or a class for expanded clones, and some rows have none.

clone size,V gene,J gene,CDR3 protein
NA,TRBV30,TRBJ2-7,ASQPGPYEQY
once,TRBV7-3,TRBJ2-5,ASSLGDYMGETQY
NA,TRBV2,TRBJ2-1,ASTPGAYNGQF
NA,TRBV9,TRBJ2-1,ASSPQGRGPYNEQF
once,TRBV7-3,TRBJ1-2,ASSSLAAGERGYT
NA,TRBV4-1,TRBJ2-7,ASSPRLAGVGEQY
NA,TRBV6-5,TRBJ1-1,ASSWTGGTEAF
NA,TRBV2,TRBJ1-5,ASKKAGTGYQPQH
NA,TRBV27,TRBJ1-1,ASSNPGQGNTEAF
NA,TRBV5-1,TRBJ1-1,ASRRGPMNTEAF
NA,TRBV18,TRBJ1-5,ASSQTGDQPQH
NA,TRBV11-3,TRBJ2-1,ASSLEGQEYNEQF
NA,TRBV16,TRBJ2-3,ASSQLAGGTDTQY
NA,TRBV6-1,TRBJ2-3,ASSEAEDTQY
NA,TRBV29-1,TRBJ2-7,SVGGLSEQY
NA,TRBV28,TRBJ1-3,ASSLGFQGPGNTIY
NA,TRBV10-3,TRBJ2-2,AILGTRGSGELF
NA,TRBV6-5,TRBJ1-5,ASSVMFSGNQPQH
NA,TRBV19,TRBJ1-1,ASSINRAEAF
NA,TRBV2,TRBJ2-1,ASLFGGPGNEQF
once,TRBV19,TRBJ2-5,ASSIDGLAGGEQY
NA,TRBV28,TRBJ1-2,ASSLGSLYGYT
NA,TRBV29-1,TRBJ2-2,SVGVLATGELF
NA,TRBV11-2,TRBJ2-1,ASSSSGLAGGGEQF
NA,TRBV18,TRBJ1-1,ASSPIDSENTEAF
NA,TRBV13,TRBJ2-6,ASSRHDSGANVLT
NA,TRBV6-5,TRBJ1-2,ASSLTNYGYT
NA,TRBV10-3,TRBJ1-3,AIAENPGVGNTIY
NA,TRBV29-1,TRBJ2-5,SVERNQETQY
few,TRBV6-6,TRBJ1-5,ASSYSESNQPQH
NA,TRBV27,TRBJ1-1,ASSSRIYTEAF
NA,TRBV2,TRBJ1-3,ASRRGGADIGNTIY
NA,TRBV9,TRBJ2-5,ASSVRGGRGRETQY
NA,TRBV20-1,TRBJ1-2,SARDRSGYT
NA,TRBV28,TRBJ1-6,ASRGVYYNSPLH
once,TRBV19,TRBJ2-7,ASKGSTYEQY
NA,TRBV7-3,TRBJ2-1,ASSPRGQGGHEQF
once,TRBV29-1,TRBJ1-2,SVRGTENYGYT
NA,TRBV6-6,TRBJ2-5,ASRSSGSAGETQY
NA,TRBV5-6,TRBJ2-2,ASSPGQGATGELF